This TCR beta chain was observed in a study of ipilimumab plus nivolumab after autologous stem cell transplantation (dated by TCRdb to the early 2020s). With regard to the full study: The median number of doses that trial patients received was 5 for ipilimumab and 8 or 9 for nivolumab. Patients undergoing autologous transplant for high-risk diffuse large B cell lymphoma, mature T cell lymphoma, or multiple myeloma were enrolled in the trial. The intent-to-treat population of the trial consisted of roughly 35 patients. Patients in the myeloma cohort were either high-risk and transplant-naive or had relapsed within 3 years of a first autologous transplant. Points the paper makes about the study in general: According to the authors, a biologic rationale for studying the approach further came from T cell receptor repertoire, regulatory T cell phenotype and gut microbiota profiles. Combined checkpoint inhibition as post-transplant consolidation was concluded by the authors to appear tolerable.

Details on this clone: Its antigen is not yet known. Base qualities were left out, and no much larger clone turns up one base away.

Checkpoint therapy was initiated 14 to 28 days after autologous transplant, and ipilimumab was administered at 1 mg/kg intravenously on day 1 of selected weeks. Nivolumab was administered at 3 mg/kg intravenously on day 1 of weeks 1, 4, 7, 10, and every two weeks through week 26. This Phase Ib clinical trial tested ipilimumab plus nivolumab, a combined checkpoint inhibition, as consolidation after autologous stem cell transplantation. The library relied on the immunoSEQ multiplex PCR assay. TCRdb provides this immuneACCESS table in a form limited to in-frame rearrangements. Some clones are lacking; in checked studies, under half of them reflect an unresolved V gene, and why the rest are absent is not known. The sample table records some 41,000 clones; over 90% of these occur just once. The ten largest clones add up to under 1% of the sample. Via the germline V gene, CDR1 is SGHTA and CDR2 FQGNSA. V and J lose 5 bases and 4 bases, and a span of 18 bases separates them. Including cysteine and phenylalanine, the CDR3 has 16 amino acids. The only DNA kept is the CDR3, 48 bases in frame from the first base.

The source was PBMCs, collected in a trial of ipilimumab plus nivolumab as post-transplant consolidation. The clonotype was recovered from a male donor with multiple myeloma. The chain couples TRBV7-2 to TRBJ2-1, with the D gene uncertain. The CDR3 protein sequence reads: CASSRRSKDRYNEQFF. In nucleotide form, the sequence is TGTGCCAGCAGCCGTCGCTCGAAGGACCGTTACAATGAGCAGTTCTTC.